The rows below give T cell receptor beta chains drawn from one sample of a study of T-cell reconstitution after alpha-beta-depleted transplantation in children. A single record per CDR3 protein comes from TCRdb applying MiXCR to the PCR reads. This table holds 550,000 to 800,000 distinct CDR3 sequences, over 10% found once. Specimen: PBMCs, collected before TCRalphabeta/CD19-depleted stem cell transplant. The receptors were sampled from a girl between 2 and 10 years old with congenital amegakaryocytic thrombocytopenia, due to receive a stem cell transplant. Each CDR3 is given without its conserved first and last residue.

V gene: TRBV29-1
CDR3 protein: SVELGTGGEGGYT

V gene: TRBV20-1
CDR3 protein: SATTLAGDYQETQY

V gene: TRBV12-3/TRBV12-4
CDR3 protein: ASIDSGKSSYEQY

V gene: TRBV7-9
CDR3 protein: ASTYLGGDNEQY

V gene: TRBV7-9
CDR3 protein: ASSSPGLSSYEQY

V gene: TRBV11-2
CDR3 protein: ASSFVRYEQY

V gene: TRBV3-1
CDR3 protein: ATSHKARSSSGNTIY

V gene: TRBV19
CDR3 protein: ASSTFSSTDTQY

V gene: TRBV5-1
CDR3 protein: ASSPMRGSIEAF

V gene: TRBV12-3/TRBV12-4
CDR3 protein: ASSFQGELTRGEQF

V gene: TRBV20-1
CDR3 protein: SGFGSLQETQY

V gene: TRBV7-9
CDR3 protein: ASSPPSGLEQY

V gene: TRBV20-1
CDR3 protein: SAEGTNRVYNEQF

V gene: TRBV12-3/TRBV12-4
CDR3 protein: ASRPSRNHQETQY

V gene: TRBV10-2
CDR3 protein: ASSASGNSPLH

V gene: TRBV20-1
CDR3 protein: SARGGTSGSSYEQY

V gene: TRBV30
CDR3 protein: AWSVGLGQSWELF

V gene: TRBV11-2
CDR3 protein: ASSLGQLLGEQY

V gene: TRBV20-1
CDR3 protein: SGRSQAGSPGTQY

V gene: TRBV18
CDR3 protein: ASSPAEQFYGYT

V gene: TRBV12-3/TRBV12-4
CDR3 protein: ASSLVPTGGGKAF

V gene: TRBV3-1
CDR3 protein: ASSQWRGGGTEAF

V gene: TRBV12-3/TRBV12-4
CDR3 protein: ASSLGQGWVYSNQPQH

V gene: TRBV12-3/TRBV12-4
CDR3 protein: ASSTGSDGELF

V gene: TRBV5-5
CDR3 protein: ASSLAGTGLFYQPQH

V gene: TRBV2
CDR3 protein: ASSVGVAAF

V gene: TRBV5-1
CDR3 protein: ASSLQVSDYGYT

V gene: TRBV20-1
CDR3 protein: SARATLIQY

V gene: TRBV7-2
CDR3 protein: ASSLSLSGTLGYNEQF

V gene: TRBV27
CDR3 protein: ASSLSTDEQF

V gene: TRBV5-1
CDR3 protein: ASSLTSGGPNEQF

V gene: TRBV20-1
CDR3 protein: SAPLGGNTGELF

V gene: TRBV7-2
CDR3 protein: ASSLNGVYGYT

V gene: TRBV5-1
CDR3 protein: ASSPTYGWVGTDTQY

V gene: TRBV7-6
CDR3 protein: ASSPERGHEQY

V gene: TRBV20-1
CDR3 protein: SARQGAEKLF

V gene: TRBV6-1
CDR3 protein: ASRPPRGSSYNEQF

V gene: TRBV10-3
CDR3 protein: AISDSEDRSAGELF

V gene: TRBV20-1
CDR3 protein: SAILRDPFYNEQF

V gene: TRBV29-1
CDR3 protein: SGGTVNEKLF

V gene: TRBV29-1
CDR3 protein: SVVGRGTDTQY

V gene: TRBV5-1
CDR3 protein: ASSLFRREGRDTQY

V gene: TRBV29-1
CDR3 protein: SVARGQGPDTQY

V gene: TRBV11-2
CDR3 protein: ASSIRTSGVSSYNEQF

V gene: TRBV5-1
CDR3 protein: ASSYRGLEEKLF

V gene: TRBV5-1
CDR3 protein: ASSLVSQNTGELF

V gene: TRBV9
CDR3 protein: ASSVGGPGSNTEAF

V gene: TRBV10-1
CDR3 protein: ASSEVAEHTDTQY